This T cell receptor (beta chain) appears in the sequencing data of a study of memory CD4+ T cells and cytomegalovirus serostatus. About the study: This sample comes from healthy Belgian adults, several CMV seropositive, 24 seronegative.

Per the original methods: After removing out-of-frame reads, millions of distinct TCRbeta sequences remained. The table came from immunoSEQ multiplex PCR; TCRdb's copy has only in-frame clones and leaves some out. V and J calls plus clone size are reproduced from that table; the DNA served to infer D and trimming. The sample contains under 80,000 clones, approximately 78% of which appear only once. Study results and caveats: CD4+ memory repertoires contained about 40% of the 164 reported CMV TCRbeta sequences.

Single viable CD3+CD4+CD8-CD45RO+ cells were sorted as the memory CD4+ T cells. Total CD4+ T cells were enriched by CD4 positive selection. Germline V gene data show CDR1 as SGHDT and CDR2 as YYEEEE. V shed 0 bases and J shed 7 bases, with 22 bases lying between them. The CDR3 sequence is 17 residues long. As concerns this clone: The antigen is not known.

This TCR was recovered from an adult in good health and CMV-seropositive. Sequencing used memory CD4+ T cells from blood. The chain is built from TRBV5-6 and TRBJ1-1; the D gene is possibly TRBD1 (5 bases). The CDR3 is CASSLVSGSIGAGEAFF. The CDR3 coding sequence is TGTGCCAGCAGCTTGGTCTCAGGAAGTATAGGGGCGGGTGAAGCTTTCTTT.